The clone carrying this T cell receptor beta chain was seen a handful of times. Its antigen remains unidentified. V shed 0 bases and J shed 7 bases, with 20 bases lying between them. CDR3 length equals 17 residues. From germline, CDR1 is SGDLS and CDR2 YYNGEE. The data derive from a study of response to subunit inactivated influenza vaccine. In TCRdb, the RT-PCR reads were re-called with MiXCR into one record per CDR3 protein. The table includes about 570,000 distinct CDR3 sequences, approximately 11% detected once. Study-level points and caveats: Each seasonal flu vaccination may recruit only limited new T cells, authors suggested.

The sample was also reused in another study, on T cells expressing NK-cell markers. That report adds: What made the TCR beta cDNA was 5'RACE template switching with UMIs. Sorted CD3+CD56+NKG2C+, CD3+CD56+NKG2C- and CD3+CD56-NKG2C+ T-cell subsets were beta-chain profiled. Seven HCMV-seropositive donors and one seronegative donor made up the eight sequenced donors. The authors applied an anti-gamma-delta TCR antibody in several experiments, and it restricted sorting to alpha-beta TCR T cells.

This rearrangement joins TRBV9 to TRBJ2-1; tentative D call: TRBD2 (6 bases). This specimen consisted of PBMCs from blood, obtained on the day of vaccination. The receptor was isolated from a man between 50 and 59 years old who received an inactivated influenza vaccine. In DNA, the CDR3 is TGTGCCAGCAGCGTAGCACGACTAGACCCCACGGGGAATGAGCAGTTCTTC. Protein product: CASSVARLDPTGNEQFF.